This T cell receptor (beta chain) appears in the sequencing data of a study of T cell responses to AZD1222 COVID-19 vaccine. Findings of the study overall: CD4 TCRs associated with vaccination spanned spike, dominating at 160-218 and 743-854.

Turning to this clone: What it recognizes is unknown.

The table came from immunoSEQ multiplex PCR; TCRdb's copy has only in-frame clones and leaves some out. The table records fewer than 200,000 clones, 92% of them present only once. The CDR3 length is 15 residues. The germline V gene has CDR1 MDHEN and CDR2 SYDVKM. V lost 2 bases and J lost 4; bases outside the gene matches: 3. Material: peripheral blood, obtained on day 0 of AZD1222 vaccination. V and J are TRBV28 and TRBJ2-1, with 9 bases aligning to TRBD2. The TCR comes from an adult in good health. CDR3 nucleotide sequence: TGTGCCAGCAGTTTAGGCGGGGGGGCGTACAATGAGCAGTTCTTC. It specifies CASSLGGGAYNEQFF.